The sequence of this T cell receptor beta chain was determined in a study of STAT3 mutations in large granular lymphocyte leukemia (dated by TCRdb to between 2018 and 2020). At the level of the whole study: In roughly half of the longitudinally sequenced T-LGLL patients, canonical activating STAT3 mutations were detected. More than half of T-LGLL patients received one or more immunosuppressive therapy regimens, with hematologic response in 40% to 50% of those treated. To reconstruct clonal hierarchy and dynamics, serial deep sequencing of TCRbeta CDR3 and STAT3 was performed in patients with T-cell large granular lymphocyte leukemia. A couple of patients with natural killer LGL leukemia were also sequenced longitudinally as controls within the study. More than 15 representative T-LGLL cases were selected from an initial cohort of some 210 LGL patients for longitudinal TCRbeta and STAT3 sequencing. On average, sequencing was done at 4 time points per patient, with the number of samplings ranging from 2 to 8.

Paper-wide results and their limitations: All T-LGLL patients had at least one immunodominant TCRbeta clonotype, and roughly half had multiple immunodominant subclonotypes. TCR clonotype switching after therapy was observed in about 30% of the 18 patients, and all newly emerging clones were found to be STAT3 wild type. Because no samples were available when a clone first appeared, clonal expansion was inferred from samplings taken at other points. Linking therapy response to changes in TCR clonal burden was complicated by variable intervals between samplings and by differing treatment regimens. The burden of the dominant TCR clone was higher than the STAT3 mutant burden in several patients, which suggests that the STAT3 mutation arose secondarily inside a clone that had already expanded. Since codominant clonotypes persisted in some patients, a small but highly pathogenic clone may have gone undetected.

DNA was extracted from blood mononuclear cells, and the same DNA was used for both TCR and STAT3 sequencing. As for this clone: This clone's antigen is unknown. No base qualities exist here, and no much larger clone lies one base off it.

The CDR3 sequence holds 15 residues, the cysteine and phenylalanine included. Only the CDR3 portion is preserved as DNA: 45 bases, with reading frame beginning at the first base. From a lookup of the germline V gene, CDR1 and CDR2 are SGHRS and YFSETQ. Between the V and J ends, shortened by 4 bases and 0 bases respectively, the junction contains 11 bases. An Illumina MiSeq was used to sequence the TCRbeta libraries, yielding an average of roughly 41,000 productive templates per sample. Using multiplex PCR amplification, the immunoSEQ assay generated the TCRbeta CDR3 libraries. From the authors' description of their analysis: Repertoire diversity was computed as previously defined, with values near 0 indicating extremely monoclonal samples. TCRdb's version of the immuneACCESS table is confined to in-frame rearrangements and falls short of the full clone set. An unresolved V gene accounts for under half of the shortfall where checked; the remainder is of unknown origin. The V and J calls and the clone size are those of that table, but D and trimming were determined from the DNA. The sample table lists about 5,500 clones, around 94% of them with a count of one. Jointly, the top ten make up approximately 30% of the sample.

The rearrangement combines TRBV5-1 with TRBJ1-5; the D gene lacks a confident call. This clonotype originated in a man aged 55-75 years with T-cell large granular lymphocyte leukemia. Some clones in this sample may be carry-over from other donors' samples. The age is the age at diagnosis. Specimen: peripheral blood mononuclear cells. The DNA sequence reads TGCGCCAGCAGCGAGATGCCTAATAGCAATCAGCCCCAGCATTTT. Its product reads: CASSEMPNSNQPQHF. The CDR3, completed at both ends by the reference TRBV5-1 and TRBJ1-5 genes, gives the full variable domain KAGVTQTPRYLIKTRGQQVTLSCSPISGHRSVSWYQQTPGQGLQFLFEYFSETQRNKGNFPGRFSGRQFSNSRSEMNVSTLELGDSALYLCASSEMPNSNQPQHFGDGTRLSIL.